One and the same sample provided the 20 T cell receptor beta chains below, sequenced in a study of regulatory T cells in long-lasting Graves disease. Relying on iRepertoire HTBI primers and Arm-PCR of CDR3 regions, the team built TCR beta libraries. TCRdb re-derived calls from the multiplex PCR reads in MiXCR, one entry per CDR3 protein. The sample lists 400,000 to 500,000 distinct CDR3 sequences; 14% to 15% were seen once. Described time point: newly diagnosed GD, antithyroid drugs for less than 3 months. Construction of the TCR library relied on RNA isolated from PBMCs. These data were also filed under a second study, of T cells in Graves' hyperthyroidism and ophthalmopathy.

This specimen was peripheral blood mononuclear cells (PBMCs), taken at new diagnosis, from a patient treated with antithyroid drugs. The receptors stem from a woman under 40 with Graves disease.

This clonotype was observed at least ten times. The genes are TRBV29-1 and TRBJ2-5; D perhaps matches TRBD2 (5 bases). Trimming shortened V by 6 bases and J by 2 bases, and 13 bases separated the two germline ends. The CDR3 totals 13 residues. In germline, CDR1 is SQVTM, CDR2 ANQGSEA. The CDR3, as DNA: TGCAGCGTAGTGGGTAGCGAACAAGAGACCCAGTACTTC. Amino acids: CSVVGSEQETQYF.

This clonotype was seen ten or more times. The CDR3 spells CSATILAGSYEQYF. CDR3 DNA: TGCAGTGCTACAATACTAGCGGGATCCTACGAGCAGTACTTC. The chain is built from TRBV20-1 and TRBJ2-7; 10 positions agree with TRBD2. The CDR3 is made up of 14 amino acids. Germline values: CDR1 DFQATT, CDR2 SNEGSKA (reference sequence). With V trimmed by 4 bases and J by 1 base, 4 bases remained unmatched.

There are many counts of this clonotype. The gene calls are TRBV3-1 and TRBJ1-1; 9 bases line up with TRBD1. CDR3 length: 15 amino acids. Germline CDR1 is LGHDT and CDR2 is YNNKEL (reference sequence). V gave up 3 bases and J gave up 5 bases; unmatched junction bases: 7. The chain's CDR3 is CASSQRTGAGTEAFF. The CDR3 region has the DNA TGTGCCAGCAGCCAGAGGACAGGGGCCGGGACTGAAGCTTTCTTT. Based on the CDR3 plus reference TRBV3-1 and TRBJ1-1, the full variable domain is DTAVSQTPKYLVTQMGNDKSIKCEQNLGHDTMYWYKQDSKKFLKIMFSYNNKELIINETVPNRFSPKSPDKAHLNLHINSLELGDSAVYFCASSQRTGAGTEAFFGQGTRLTVV.

This clonotype was seen a few times. This sequence may be a read error, since a much larger clone differs from it by one base. The genes are TRBV20-1 and TRBJ2-1; D is uncertain. The CDR3 is made up of 13 amino acids. Per germline, CDR1 DFQATT and CDR2 SNEGSKA (reference sequence). The CDR3 nucleotides read TGCAGTGTCCTGAACTACGCCGACGATGAGCGGTTCTTC. Translation gives CSVLNYADDERFF.

The V gene is TRBV28, the J gene TRBJ2-3; D is undetermined. The CDR3 extends over 14 amino acids. Germline V gene sequence: CDR1 MDHEN, CDR2 SYDVKM. Trimming removed 8 bases from V and 2 bases from J, with 14 bases in between. The CDR3 here is CASAWAKSTDTQYF. CDR3 coding DNA: TGTGCCAGCGCATGGGCCAAGTCCACAGATACGCAGTATTTT. Drawing the rest from reference TRBV28 and TRBJ2-3, the complete variable domain is DVKVTQSSRYLVKRTGEKVFLECVQDMDHENMFWYRQDPGLGLRLIYFSYDVKMKEKGDIPEGYSVSREKKERFSLILESASTNQTSMYLCASAWAKSTDTQYFGPGTRLTVL.

Many counts were recorded for this clonotype. The genes are TRBV7-9 and TRBJ1-2; D gene unclear. Germline V CDR1 and CDR2: SEHNR, FQNEAQ (reference sequence). Trimming took off 0 bases at V and 1 base at J, with 15 bases between the two ends. This CDR3 has 17 residues. CDR3 sequence reads: CASSLARGTPDNYGYTF. In DNA, the CDR3 is TGTGCCAGCAGCTTAGCGCGGGGAACTCCCGATAACTATGGCTACACCTTC.

At least ten counts were recorded for this clonotype. The rearrangement links TRBV7-3 to TRBJ2-1, with D possibly being TRBD1 (6 bases). Per germline, CDR1 SGHTA and CDR2 FQGTGA. Trimming left V 5 bases short and J 7 bases short, with 12 bases between. CDR3 length: 13 residues. CDR3 protein: CASSRTVGNEQFF. The CDR3 nucleotides are TGTGCCAGCAGCAGGACAGTTGGGAATGAGCAGTTCTTC. Full variable domain (missing parts from reference TRBV7-3 and TRBJ2-1): GAGVSQTPSNKVTEKGKYVELRCDPISGHTALYWYRQSLGQGPEFLIYFQGTGAADDSGLPNDRFFAVRPEGSVSTLKIQRTERGDSAVYLCASSRTVGNEQFFGPGTRLTVL.

This clonotype has a handful of counts. The chain is built from TRBV5-1 and TRBJ2-7; D gene uncertain. The V gene's germline CDR1 is SGHRS and CDR2 YFSETQ. This CDR3 spans 15 amino acids. V gave up 2 bases and J gave up 6 bases, with 18 bases separating them. CDR3 protein: CASSFRVAGKAEQYF. The DNA for the CDR3 is TGCGCCAGCAGCTTCCGTGTGGCAGGAAAAGCCGAGCAGTACTTC.

This clonotype has only a few counts. The chain joins TRBV6-9 to TRBJ1-1, with D possibly being TRBD1 (6 bases). V lost 3 bases and J lost 0, with 20 bases in between. The CDR3 is made up of 18 amino acids. Germline loops: CDR1 MNHGY, CDR2 SVAAGI. The CDR3 region is CASSYPKVAQGLNTEAFF. CDR3 DNA sequence: TGTGCCAGCAGTTACCCGAAGGTAGCGCAGGGGCTGAACACTGAAGCTTTCTTT.

This clonotype has a single count. A much more abundant neighbour one base away suggests this may be a read error. The chain links TRBV2 to TRBJ1-2; a weak D match, TRBD1 (6 bases). Trimming took 4 bases from V and 4 from J, leaving 16 bases between them. The CDR3 loop spans 15 amino acids. Germline-derived CDR1 and CDR2 are SNHLY and FYNNEI. CDR3 sequence (DNA): TGTGCCAGCAGTGCCAACAGGGAAGGGACCTATGGCTACACCTTC. Amino acids: CASSANREGTYGYTF.

This clonotype was seen repeatedly, ten times or more. The chain carries TRBV2 and TRBJ2-3, with 7 bases that match TRBD2. V lost 5 bases to trimming and J lost 10 bases; unmatched junction nucleotides: 9. The length of the CDR3 is 13 residues. The germline V gene encodes CDR1 SNHLY and CDR2 FYNNEI. The CDR3 spells CASSRAGVNPQYF. CDR3 bases: TGTGCCAGCAGTAGGGCGGGAGTGAATCCGCAGTATTTT.

This clonotype was found a few times. The V gene is TRBV12-3 or TRBV12-4, the J gene TRBJ2-7; D gene ambiguous. The CDR3 loop spans 12 amino acids. V lost 2 bases and J lost 12, with 14 bases in between. The CDR3: CASSLLESTPYF. The DNA of the CDR3 is TGTGCCAGCAGTTTATTGGAGTCTACCCCGTACTTC.

About this clonotype itself: This may arise from a read error, as a much more abundant clone is one base away. The J gene is TRBJ2-1, the V gene TRBV18; D perhaps matches TRBD2 (6 bases). This CDR3 spans 13 amino acids. Between the trimmed V and J ends, which lost 5 bases and 10 bases, there was a span of 15 bases. Germline loops: CDR1 KGHSH, CDR2 LQKENI. The CDR3 protein is CASSSGVLYEQFF. The CDR3 nucleotides read TGTGCCAGCTCATCGGGGGTGTTGTACGAGCAGTTCTTC.

This clonotype was counted at least ten times. The rearrangement uses TRBV2 and TRBJ2-2; D might be TRBD1 (6 bases). Germline-derived CDR1 and CDR2 are SNHLY and FYNNEI. The CDR3 runs 15 residues. Trimming removed 5 bases from V and 3 bases from J, with 13 bases in between. CDR3 in DNA: TGTGCCAGCAGTCGAGGGACACTCGACACCGGGGAGCTGTTTTTT. It yields the protein CASSRGTLDTGELFF.

This clonotype was recorded at least ten times. The chain is built from TRBV6-9 and TRBJ2-3; 10 nucleotides match TRBD2. The V and J ends lost 2 bases and 2 bases, in that order; junction bases with no gene match: 7. Germline values: CDR1 MNHGY, CDR2 SVAAGI. The CDR3 covers 17 residues. The CDR3 DNA reads TGTGCCAGCAGTTATGGACCCCTAGCGGGAGTCACAGATACGCAGTATTTT. This translates into CASSYGPLAGVTDTQYF.

This clonotype was observed many times. The V and J genes are TRBV3-1 and TRBJ1-2; D possibly corresponds to TRBD1 (6 bases). Germline assignment: CDR1 LGHDT and CDR2 YNNKEL (reference sequence). Trimming removed 4 bases from V and 3 bases from J, with 12 bases in between. The CDR3 runs to 14 residues. The CDR3 DNA reads as TGTGCCAGCAGCCCATTGGCAGGGGACTATGGCTACACCTTC. Translating it yields CASSPLAGDYGYTF.

This chain connects TRBV9 to TRBJ1-4, with 7 bases lining up with TRBD1. This CDR3 has 16 residues. From germline, CDR1 is SGDLS and CDR2 YYNGEE. J was trimmed by 7 bases and V by 0 bases; bases with no gene match: 9. The CDR3: CASSVAPTGYSEKLFF. In DNA form, the CDR3 reads TGTGCCAGCAGCGTAGCCCCGACAGGGTACAGTGAAAAACTGTTTTTT.

This clonotype was seen many times. The chain combines TRBV20-1 with TRBJ1-1; TRBD1 is a possible D gene (5 bases). In germline, CDR1 is DFQATT, CDR2 SNEGSKA (reference sequence). V shed 5 bases and J shed 10 bases, with 14 bases lying between them. The CDR3 length is 11 residues. The CDR3, as DNA: TGCAGTGCTGGGGGGAGTTCATCAGCTTTCTTT. Its translation is CSAGGSSSAFF.

This clonotype was picked up a small number of times. This chain joins TRBV4-2 and TRBJ2-5, with 8 positions matching TRBD2. CDR3 length: 20 amino acids. Germline V gene data show CDR1 as LGHNA and CDR2 as YNFKEQ. V gave up 1 base and J gave up 5 bases; unmatched junction bases: 21. Here the CDR3 reads CASSQVRGGASREGRETQYF. In DNA form, the CDR3 reads TGTGCCAGCAGCCAAGTCCGGGGGGGGGCGTCCAGGGAGGGCCGCGAGACCCAGTACTTC.

This clonotype was seen ten or more times. V gene TRBV24-1 combines with J gene TRBJ2-3, with D maybe TRBD2 (6 bases). The CDR3 totals 19 residues. Trimming removed 3 bases from V and 2 bases from J, with 23 bases in between. Germline V CDR1 and CDR2: KGHDR, SFDVKD. CDR3 amino acids: CATSDAGTAGTFSTDTQYF. The DNA for the CDR3 is TGTGCCACCAGTGATGCCGGAACCGCAGGGACTTTCTCCACAGATACGCAGTATTTT.